These 12 T cell receptor beta chains came from one sample sequenced in a study of vaccination effects on CD4 cells after COVID-19. CD4+ T cells specific for antigen were expanded with viral peptide pools by the ViraFEST assay before sequencing. The authors isolated CD4+ T cells after around 9 days of culture. According to the study, vaccine recipients showed no prior SARS-CoV-2 infection and negative nucleocapsid antibodies. TCRdb's copy holds only in-frame clones and misses some; the assay was immunoSEQ multiplex PCR. Seen here are about 63,000 clones, 70% to 85% observed once, and the top ten hold around 3.8%. Antigens for these TCRs are unknown. The source was CD4+ T cells from PBMCs cultured with HCoV-OC43 spike peptides, collected before COVID-19 vaccination. Subset indicated: HCoV-OC43 spike overlapping peptide pool stimulation. The receptor source for this set is a human donor who received a COVID-19 vaccine.

Here the CDR3 reads CASSLASRTGTDTQYF. The CDR3 bases are TGTGCCAGCAGCTTGGCCAGTAGGACTGGCACAGATACGCAGTATTTT. The J gene is TRBJ2-3, the V gene TRBV5-4; possibly TRBD2 for D (5 bases). The CDR3 is 16 amino acids. The germline V gene has CDR1 SGHNT and CDR2 YYREEE (reference sequence). V dropped 0 bases and J dropped 1 base, with 12 bases sitting between them.

The CDR3 spells CASSRRGRYEQYV. For the CDR3, the DNA is TGCGCCAGCAGTCGAAGGGGACGGTACGAGCAGTACGTC. This sequence joins TRBV10-2 and TRBJ2-7; the D call may be TRBD1 or TRBD2 (5 bases each). The V and J ends lost 5 bases and 4 bases respectively, with 12 bases between them. CDR1 and CDR2 from the germline V gene are WSHSY and SAAADI. The CDR3 consists of 13 residues.

V and J are TRBV5-1 and TRBJ2-1; TRBD1 matches 7 bases. The ends lost 4 bases at V and 2 bases at J; junction bases unmatched: 6. The CDR3 covers 15 residues. CDR1 is SGHRS and CDR2 is YFSETQ in the germline V gene. For the CDR3, the DNA is TGCGCCAGCAGCCACGGGACAGAACCCTACAATGAGCAGTTCTTC. Residues: CASSHGTEPYNEQFF.

The V and J genes are TRBV2 and TRBJ2-5; 9 nucleotides line up with TRBD2. There are 22 residues in the CDR3. In germline, CDR1 is SNHLY, CDR2 FYNNEI. V gave up 3 bases and J gave up 1 base; unmatched junction bases: 24. The CDR3 DNA reads as TGTGCCAGCAGTGACGAAGGGGCTACATCTAGCGGGGTACCAAAGACCCAAGAGACCCAGTACTTC. It translates to CASSDEGATSSGVPKTQETQYF.

V and J are TRBV5-1 and TRBJ1-1, with D maybe TRBD1 (6 bases). Trimming took 4 bases from V and 2 from J, leaving 12 bases between them. The CDR3 has 14 amino acids. Looked up from germline, CDR1 is SGHRS and CDR2 is YFSETQ. This CDR3 reads CASSAGTTNTEAFF. The CDR3 DNA follows: TGCGCCAGCAGCGCCGGGACAACAAACACTGAAGCTTTCTTT.

The chain couples TRBV18 to TRBJ1-2, with no clear D. The CDR3 totals 13 residues. Germline CDR1 and CDR2: KGHSH and LQKENI. The V gene lost 2 bases and the J gene lost 6 bases, with 10 bases spanning the gap. The CDR3 spells CASSPAAAHGYTF. CDR3 nucleotides: TGTGCCAGCTCACCAGCGGCTGCCCATGGCTACACCTTC.

The genes are TRBV5-1 and TRBJ2-5, with D possibly TRBD1 on 6 matching bases. The germline gives CDR1 SGHRS, CDR2 YFSETQ. Trimming pared 2 bases from V and 0 bases from J, leaving 8 bases between. The CDR3 totals 14 residues. CDR3 coding DNA: TGCGCCAGCAGCTTAGGACAGAACCAAGAGACCCAGTACTTC. This encodes CASSLGQNQETQYF.

Concerning this clone: At one boundary the junction diverges from the germline segment, which might be a read error. The V call is TRBV18, the J call TRBJ2-1; 10 bases are a match to TRBD2. This CDR3 region has 14 residues. The germline V gene has CDR1 KGHSH and CDR2 LQKENI. The CDR3: CTSSFTSGVNEQFF. DNA of the CDR3: TGTACCAGCTCATTCACTAGCGGGGTGAATGAGCAGTTCTTC.

The chain joins TRBV15 to TRBJ2-1, with 9 bases matching TRBD2. In germline, CDR1 is LNHNV, CDR2 YYDKDF (reference sequence). There are 15 residues in the CDR3. The V gene end was trimmed by 0 bases and the J gene end by 6 bases; junction bases not matched to a gene: 3. The CDR3 sequence: CATSRESGGFNEQFF. The CDR3 DNA reads TGTGCCACCAGCAGAGAAAGCGGGGGGTTCAATGAGCAGTTCTTC.

The J gene is TRBJ2-2, the V gene TRBV11-2, with a tentative D call TRBD2 (6 bases). Germline V CDR1 and CDR2: SGHAT, FQNNGV. Trimming took 5 bases from V and 5 from J, leaving 18 bases between them. This CDR3 comprises 16 residues. The CDR3 loop is CASSPISGRETGELFF. The CDR3 nucleotides read TGTGCCAGCAGCCCTATCTCCGGGAGAGAGACCGGGGAGCTGTTTTTT.

The chain is built from TRBV19 and TRBJ1-1; D uncertain. V lost 4 bases to trimming and J lost 1 base, with 16 bases between them. From germline, CDR1 is LNHDA and CDR2 SQIVND (reference sequence). There are 16 residues in the CDR3. The CDR3, as DNA: TGTGCCAGTAGTAAGGTTTACCCCTCCCAGAACACTGAAGCTTTCTTT. This gives the protein CASSKVYPSQNTEAFF.

The chain couples TRBV30 to TRBJ1-5; D gene unclear. There are 15 residues in the CDR3. V dropped 0 bases and J dropped 5 bases, with 14 bases sitting between them. The germline gives CDR1 GTSNPN, CDR2 SVGIG (reference sequence). Written as DNA, the CDR3 is TGTGCCTGGAGTGTACACTGGGCATCTGATCAGCCCCAGCATTTT. It encodes CAWSVHWASDQPQHF.